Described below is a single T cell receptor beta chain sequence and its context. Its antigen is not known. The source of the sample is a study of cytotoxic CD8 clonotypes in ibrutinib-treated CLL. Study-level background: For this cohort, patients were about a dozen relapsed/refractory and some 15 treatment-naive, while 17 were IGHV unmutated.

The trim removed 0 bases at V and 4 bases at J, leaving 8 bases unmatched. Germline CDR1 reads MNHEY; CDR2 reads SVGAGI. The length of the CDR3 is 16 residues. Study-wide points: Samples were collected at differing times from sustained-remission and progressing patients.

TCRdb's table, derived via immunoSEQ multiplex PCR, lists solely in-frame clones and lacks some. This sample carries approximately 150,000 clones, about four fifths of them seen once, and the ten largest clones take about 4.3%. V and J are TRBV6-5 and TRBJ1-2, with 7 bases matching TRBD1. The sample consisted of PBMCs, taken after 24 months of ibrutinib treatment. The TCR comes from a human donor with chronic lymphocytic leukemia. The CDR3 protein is CASSYSTGLKVYGYTF. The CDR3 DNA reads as TGTGCCAGCAGTTACTCGACAGGGTTAAAGGTCTATGGCTACACCTTC.